The sequence of this T cell receptor (beta chain) was determined in a study of Ad26.COV2.S vaccination and SARS-CoV-2 variants. Study-wide context: Intramuscular Ad26.COV2.S at 5x10^10 or 1x10^11 viral particles.

Study-wide findings and caveats: Vaccine recipients showed a spike-specific TCR breadth that was higher than in placebo recipients.

Here immunoSEQ multiplex PCR was the method, and the copy in TCRdb shows in-frame clones only, minus some. The table lists roughly 300,000 clones, around nine tenths of them singletons, with over 8.5% in the top ten. Note on this clone: No antigen is known for it.

Treatment meaning: about 20 received Ad26.COV2.S at low or high dose, single or two shots; roughly five received placebo; per-sample allocation not given. Sampling happened 63 days after the first vaccine or placebo injection. Donation was by an adult aged 18-55 years who was in Boston. The sequencing used peripheral blood, collected in a trial of Ad26.COV2.S vaccine versus placebo. The sequence came from a person between 18 and 60 years old who received the Ad26.COV2.S COVID-19 vaccine or a placebo.

The chain's CDR3 is CASSYGPHNEQFF. CDR3 nucleotides: TGTGCCAGCAGTTACGGACCCCACAATGAGCAGTTCTTC. The V and J genes are TRBV28 and TRBJ2-1; D remains ambiguous. The CDR3 contains 13 residues. V was clipped by 4 bases and J by 5 bases, with 9 bases between them. CDR1 MDHEN and CDR2 SYDVKM come from the germline V gene.